The T cell receptor beta chain described here comes from a study of blood T cell repertoires in COVID-19. Overall study: T cells, B-cell-depleted T cells, or PBMCs provided the cDNA or gDNA that served as material.

CDR1 is SGHNT, CDR2 YENEEA, per germline. The germline V and J ends were trimmed by 3 bases and 5 bases, with 14 bases remaining between them. CDR3 length: 16 residues. In the study's own analysis: Using reference gene primer amplification, nucleated cell counts were estimated. Profiled with immunoSEQ multiplex PCR; TCRdb holds only in-frame clones, not every one. V, J and clone size are taken as reported in that table, and D and trimming were inferred from the DNA itself. The sample includes 150,000 to 200,000 clones, about 86% seen only once; the top ten take roughly a fifth. This clone has just one count.

The sequencing sample was made of peripheral blood. J is TRBJ1-6 and V is TRBV11-3; D may be TRBD1 (6 bases). This clonotype originated in an elderly woman with acute or convalescent COVID-19. The CDR3 bases are TGTGCCAGCAGCTTTGAGACAGGCGAGAATAATTCACCCCTCCACTTT. Residues: CASSFETGENNSPLHF.